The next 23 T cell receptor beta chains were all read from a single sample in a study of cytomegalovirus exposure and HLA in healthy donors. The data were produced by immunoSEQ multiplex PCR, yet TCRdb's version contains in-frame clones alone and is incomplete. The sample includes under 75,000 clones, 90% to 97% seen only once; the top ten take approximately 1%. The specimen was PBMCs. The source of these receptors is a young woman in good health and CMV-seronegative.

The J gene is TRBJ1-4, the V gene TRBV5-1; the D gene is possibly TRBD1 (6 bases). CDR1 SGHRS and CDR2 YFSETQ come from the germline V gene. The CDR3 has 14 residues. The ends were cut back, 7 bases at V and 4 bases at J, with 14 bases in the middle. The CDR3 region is CASCQDSSNEKLFF. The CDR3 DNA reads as TGCGCCAGCTGCCAGGACAGCAGTAATGAAAAACTGTTTTTT.

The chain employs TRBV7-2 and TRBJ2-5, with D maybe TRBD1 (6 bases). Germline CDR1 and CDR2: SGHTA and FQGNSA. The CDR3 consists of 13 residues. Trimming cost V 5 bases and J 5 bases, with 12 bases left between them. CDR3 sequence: CASSTRGWETQYF. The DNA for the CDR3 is TGTGCCAGCAGCACCAGGGGCTGGGAGACCCAGTACTTC.

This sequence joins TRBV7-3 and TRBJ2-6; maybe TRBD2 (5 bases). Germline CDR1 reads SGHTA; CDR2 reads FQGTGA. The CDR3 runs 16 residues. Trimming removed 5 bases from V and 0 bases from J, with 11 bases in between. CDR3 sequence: CASSPPGYSGANVLTF. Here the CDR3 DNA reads TGTGCCAGCAGCCCCCCGGGGTACTCTGGGGCCAACGTCCTGACTTTC. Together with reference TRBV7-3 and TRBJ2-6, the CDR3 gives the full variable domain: GAGVSQTPSNKVTEKGKYVELRCDPISGHTALYWYRQSLGQGPEFLIYFQGTGAADDSGLPNDRFFAVRPEGSVSTLKIQRTERGDSAVYLCASSPPGYSGANVLTFGAGSRLTVL.

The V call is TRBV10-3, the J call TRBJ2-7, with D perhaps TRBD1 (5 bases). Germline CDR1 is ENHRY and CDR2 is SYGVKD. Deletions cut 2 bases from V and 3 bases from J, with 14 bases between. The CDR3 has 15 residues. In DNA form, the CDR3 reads TGTGCCATCAGTGAGCCCCAGACAGTATACTACGAGCAGTACTTC. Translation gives CAISEPQTVYYEQYF.

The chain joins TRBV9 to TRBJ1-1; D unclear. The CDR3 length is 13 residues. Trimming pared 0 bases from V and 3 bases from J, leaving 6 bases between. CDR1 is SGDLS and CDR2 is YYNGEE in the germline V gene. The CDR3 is CASSVGRDTEAFF. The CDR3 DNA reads TGTGCCAGCAGCGTAGGGCGGGACACTGAAGCTTTCTTT.

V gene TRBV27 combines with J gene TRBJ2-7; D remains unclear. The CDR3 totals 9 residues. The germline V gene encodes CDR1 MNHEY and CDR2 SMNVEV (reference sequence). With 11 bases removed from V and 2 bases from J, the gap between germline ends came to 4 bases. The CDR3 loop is CAPTYEQYF. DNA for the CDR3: TGTGCCCCCACCTACGAGCAGTACTTC.

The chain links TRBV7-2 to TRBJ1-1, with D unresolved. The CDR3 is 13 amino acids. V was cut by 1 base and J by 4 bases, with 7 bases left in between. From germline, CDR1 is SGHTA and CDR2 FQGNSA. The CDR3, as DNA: TGTGCCAGCAGCTTAGGAGGCCCCACTGAAGCTTTCTTT. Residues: CASSLGGPTEAFF.

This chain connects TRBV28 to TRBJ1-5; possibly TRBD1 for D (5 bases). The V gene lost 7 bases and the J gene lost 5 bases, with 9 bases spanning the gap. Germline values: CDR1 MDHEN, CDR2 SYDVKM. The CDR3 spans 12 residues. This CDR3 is CASTGTYQPQHF. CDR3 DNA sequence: TGTGCCAGCACCGGGACTTATCAGCCCCAGCATTTT.

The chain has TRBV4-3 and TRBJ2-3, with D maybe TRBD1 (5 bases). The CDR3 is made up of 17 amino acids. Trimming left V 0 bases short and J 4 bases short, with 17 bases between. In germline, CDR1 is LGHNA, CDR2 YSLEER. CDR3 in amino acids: CASSQEWGPRRPDTQYF. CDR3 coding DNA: TGCGCCAGCAGCCAAGAGTGGGGCCCGCGTCGGCCAGATACGCAGTATTTT.

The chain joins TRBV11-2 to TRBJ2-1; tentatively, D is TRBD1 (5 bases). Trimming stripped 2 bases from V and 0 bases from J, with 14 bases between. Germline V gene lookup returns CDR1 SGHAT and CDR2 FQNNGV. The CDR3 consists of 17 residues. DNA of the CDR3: TGTGCCAGCAGCTTAAGGGGCGCCAGTCACTCCTACAATGAGCAGTTCTTC. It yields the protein CASSLRGASHSYNEQFF.

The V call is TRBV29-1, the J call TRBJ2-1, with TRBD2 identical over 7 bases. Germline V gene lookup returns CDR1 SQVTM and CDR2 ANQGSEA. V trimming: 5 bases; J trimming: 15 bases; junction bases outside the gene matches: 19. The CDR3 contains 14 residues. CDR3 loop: CSVFRGDGTEGSFF. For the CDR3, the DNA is TGCAGCGTTTTTCGGGGGGATGGGACTGAGGGGTCGTTCTTC.

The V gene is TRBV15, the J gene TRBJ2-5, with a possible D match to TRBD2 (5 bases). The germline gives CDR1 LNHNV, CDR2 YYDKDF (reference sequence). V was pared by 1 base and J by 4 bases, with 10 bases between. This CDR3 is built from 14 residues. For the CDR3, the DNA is TGTGCCACCAGCAGAGTGGGCCGGGGAGAGACCCAGTACTTC. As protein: CATSRVGRGETQYF.

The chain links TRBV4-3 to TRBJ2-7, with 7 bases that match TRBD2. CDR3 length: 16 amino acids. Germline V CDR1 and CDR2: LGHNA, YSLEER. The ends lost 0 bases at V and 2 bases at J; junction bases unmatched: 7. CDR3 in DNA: TGCGCCAGCAGCCAAGATGGGACTACCCGAGCCTACGAGCAGTACTTC. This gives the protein CASSQDGTTRAYEQYF.

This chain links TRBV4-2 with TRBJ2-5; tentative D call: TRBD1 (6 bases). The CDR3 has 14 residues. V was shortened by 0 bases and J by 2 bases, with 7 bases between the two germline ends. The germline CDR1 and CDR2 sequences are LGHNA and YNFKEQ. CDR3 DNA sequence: TGTGCCAGCAGCCAAGACACAGGGCAAGAGACCCAGTACTTC. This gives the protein CASSQDTGQETQYF.

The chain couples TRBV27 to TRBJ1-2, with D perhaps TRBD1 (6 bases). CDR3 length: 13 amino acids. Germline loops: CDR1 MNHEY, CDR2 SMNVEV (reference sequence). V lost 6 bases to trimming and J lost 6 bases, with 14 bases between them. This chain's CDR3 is CASSPTGYDGYTF. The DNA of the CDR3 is TGTGCCAGCAGCCCTACAGGGTATGATGGCTACACCTTC.

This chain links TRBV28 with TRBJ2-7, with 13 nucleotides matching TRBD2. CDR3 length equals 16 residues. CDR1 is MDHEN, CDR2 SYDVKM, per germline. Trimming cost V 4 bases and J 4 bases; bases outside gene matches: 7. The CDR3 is CASSSHGLAGAYEQYF. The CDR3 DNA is TGTGCCAGCAGTTCCCATGGACTAGCGGGGGCGTACGAGCAGTACTTC.

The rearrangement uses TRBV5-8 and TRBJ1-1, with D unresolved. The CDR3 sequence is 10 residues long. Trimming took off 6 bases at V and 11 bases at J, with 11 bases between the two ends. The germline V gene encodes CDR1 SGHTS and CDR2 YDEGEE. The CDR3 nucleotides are TGTGCCAGCACCCAAAGACTCGCTTTCTTT. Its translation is CASTQRLAFF.

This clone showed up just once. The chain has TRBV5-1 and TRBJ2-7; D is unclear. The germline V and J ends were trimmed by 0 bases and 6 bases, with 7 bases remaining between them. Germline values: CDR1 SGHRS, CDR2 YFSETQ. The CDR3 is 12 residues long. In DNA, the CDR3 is TGCGCCAGCAGCTTGGAGTCGGGCGAGCAGTACTTC. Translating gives CASSLESGEQYF. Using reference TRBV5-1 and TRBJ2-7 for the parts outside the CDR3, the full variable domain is KAGVTQTPRYLIKTRGQQVTLSCSPISGHRSVSWYQQTPGQGLQFLFEYFSETQRNKGNFPGRFSGRQFSNSRSEMNVSTLELGDSALYLCASSLESGEQYFGPGTRLTVT.

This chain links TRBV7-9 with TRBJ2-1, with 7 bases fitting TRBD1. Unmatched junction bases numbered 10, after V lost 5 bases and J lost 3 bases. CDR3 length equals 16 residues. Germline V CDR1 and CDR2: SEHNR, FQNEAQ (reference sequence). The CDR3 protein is CASSPQGRGDYNEQFF. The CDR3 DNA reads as TGTGCCAGCAGCCCACAGGGGAGAGGGGACTACAATGAGCAGTTCTTC. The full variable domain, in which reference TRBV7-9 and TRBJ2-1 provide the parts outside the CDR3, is DTGVSQNPRHKITKRGQNVTFRCDPISEHNRLYWYRQTLGQGPEFLTYFQNEAQLEKSRLLSDRFSAERPKGSFSTLEIQRTEQGDSAMYLCASSPQGRGDYNEQFFGPGTRLTVL.

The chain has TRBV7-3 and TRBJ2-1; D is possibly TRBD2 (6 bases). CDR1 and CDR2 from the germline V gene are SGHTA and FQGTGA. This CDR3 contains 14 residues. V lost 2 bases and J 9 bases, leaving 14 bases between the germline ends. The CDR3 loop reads CASSLSRERGEQFF. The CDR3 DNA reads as TGTGCCAGCAGCTTATCGCGGGAACGGGGTGAGCAGTTCTTC.

DNA for the CDR3: TGTGCCTGGAGTGTTTCTGCCGGGAATCAGCCCCAGCATTTT. Residues: CAWSVSAGNQPQHF. The chain recombines TRBV30 with TRBJ1-5; D gene ambiguous. Trimming shortened V by 0 bases and J by 4 bases, and 10 bases separated the two germline ends. The CDR3 totals 14 residues. CDR1 and CDR2 (germline): GTSNPN, SVGIG (reference sequence).

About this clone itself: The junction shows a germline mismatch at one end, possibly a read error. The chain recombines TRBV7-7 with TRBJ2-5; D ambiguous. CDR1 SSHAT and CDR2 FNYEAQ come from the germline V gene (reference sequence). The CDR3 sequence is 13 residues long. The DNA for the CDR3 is TGTGCTAGCAGCCTACTTCCCCAAGAGACCCAGTACTTC. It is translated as CASSLLPQETQYF.

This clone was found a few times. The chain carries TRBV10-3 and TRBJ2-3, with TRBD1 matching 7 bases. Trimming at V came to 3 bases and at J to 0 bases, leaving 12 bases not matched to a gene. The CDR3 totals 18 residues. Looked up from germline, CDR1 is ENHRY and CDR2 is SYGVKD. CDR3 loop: CAISDLGTGQPSTDTQYF. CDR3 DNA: TGTGCCATCAGTGATTTAGGGACGGGACAGCCAAGCACAGATACGCAGTATTTT.